The next 14 T cell receptor beta chains were all read from a single sample in a study of blood T cell repertoires in COVID-19. Data came from immunoSEQ multiplex PCR; TCRdb stores just in-frame clones and leaves some out. The table includes about 160,000 clones, approximately 80% detected once. Sequencing was carried out using peripheral blood. The receptors stem from a woman aged 40 to 50 with COVID-19, enrolled during active disease.

The rearrangement uses TRBV3-1 (or the pseudogene TRBV3-2) and TRBJ2-4, with D maybe TRBD2 (5 bases). CDR3 length equals 17 residues. Per the germline V gene, CDR1 is LGHDT and CDR2 is YNNKEL (reference sequence). Trimming cost V 0 bases and J 3 bases, with 15 bases left between them. CDR3 DNA sequence: TGTGCCAGCAGCCAAGATCGAGGGCCTCCCAGCAAAAACATTCAGTACTTC. The encoded protein is CASSQDRGPPSKNIQYF.

This sequence joins TRBV19 and TRBJ2-1, with TRBD2 matching 11 bases. CDR3 length equals 14 residues. The J segment lost 5 bases and the V segment lost 7 bases, leaving 4 bases of the junction unmatched. Per germline, CDR1 LNHDA and CDR2 SQIVND (reference sequence). The CDR3 nucleotides are TGTGCCAGTAAACCGGGACTAGCGGACAATGAGCAGTTCTTC. It is translated as CASKPGLADNEQFF.

The chain recombines TRBV18 with TRBJ1-1; 11 bases align to TRBD1. J was trimmed by 5 bases and V by 1 base; bases with no gene match: 6. The CDR3 is 16 amino acids. The germline CDR1 and CDR2 sequences are KGHSH and LQKENI. The CDR3 DNA reads TGTGCCAGCTCACCACTGGACAGGGGGCCTGGGACTGAAGCTTTCTTT. Its translation: CASSPLDRGPGTEAFF. Full variable domain (outside the CDR3, taken from reference TRBV18 and TRBJ1-1): NAGVMQNPRHLVRRRGQEARLRCSPMKGHSHVYWYRQLPEEGLKFMVYLQKENIIDESGMPKERFSAEFPKEGPSILRIQQVVRGDSAAYFCASSPLDRGPGTEAFFGQGTRLTVV.

The chain carries TRBV2 and TRBJ1-4, with TRBD1 as a possible D gene (5 bases). Germline CDR1 reads SNHLY; CDR2 reads FYNNEI. Trimming pared 9 bases from V and 6 bases from J, leaving 14 bases between. The CDR3 has 13 residues. Written as DNA, the CDR3 is TGTGCCAGTAGAGCAGACAGCTATGAAAAACTGTTTTTT. Its translation is CASRADSYEKLFF.

The genes are TRBV28 and TRBJ2-2, with a weak D call TRBD2 (5 bases). CDR1 is MDHEN, CDR2 SYDVKM, per germline. The CDR3 consists of 16 residues. V was clipped by 3 bases and J by 6 bases, with 17 bases between them. CDR3 in DNA: TGTGCCAGCAGTTTTTTGCTAAAGCGGAATCCCGGGGAGCTGTTTTTT. Its protein is CASSFLLKRNPGELFF.

V usage is TRBV7-9 and J usage is TRBJ2-3; 8 bases line up with TRBD2. The germline CDR1 and CDR2 sequences are SEHNR and FQNEAQ (reference sequence). V lost 2 bases and J lost 5; bases outside the gene matches: 0. There are 13 residues in the CDR3. This CDR3 reads CASSLRGGDTQYF. The CDR3 coding sequence is TGTGCCAGCAGCTTACGGGGGGGAGATACGCAGTATTTT.

The rearrangement joins TRBV5-6 to TRBJ1-3, with D possibly matching TRBD1 (6 bases). V was cut by 1 base and J by 3 bases, with 8 bases left in between. CDR3 length equals 14 residues. The germline CDR1 and CDR2 sequences are SGHDT and YYEEEE. CDR3 region: CASSLTGRGNTIYF. The CDR3 bases are TGTGCCAGCAGCTTGACAGGGCGTGGAAACACCATATATTTT.

The sample holds a few counts of this clone. The chain recombines TRBV5-6 with TRBJ1-1; 7 positions agree with TRBD1. This CDR3 has 14 residues. The junction had 6 bases not matched to a gene; V was cut back by 0 bases and J by 7 bases. Germline V lookup: CDR1 SGHDT, CDR2 YYEEEE. This chain's CDR3 is CASSLEGAGGEAFF. CDR3 bases: TGTGCCAGCAGCTTGGAGGGGGCTGGGGGTGAAGCTTTCTTT. Full variable domain (rest looked up from reference TRBV5-6 and TRBJ1-1): DAGVTQSPTHLIKTRGQQVTLRCSPKSGHDTVSWYQQALGQGPQFIFQYYEEEERQRGNFPDRFSGHQFPNYSSELNVNALLLGDSALYLCASSLEGAGGEAFFGQGTRLTVV.

The chain joins TRBV5-1 to TRBJ2-7, with TRBD1 matching over 8 bases. Germline V gene data show CDR1 as SGHRS and CDR2 as YFSETQ. The CDR3 has 14 residues. Germline trimming cut 3 bases from V and 3 bases from J; bases unmatched to any gene: 5. DNA of the CDR3: TGCGCCAGCAGCTATGGCGGACAGGGCTACGAGCAGTACTTC. This translates into CASSYGGQGYEQYF.

V is TRBV9 and J is TRBJ1-1, with TRBD1 matching over 9 bases. The V and J ends lost 4 bases and 6 bases, in that order; junction bases with no gene match: 7. CDR3 length: 14 amino acids. Germline V CDR1 and CDR2: SGDLS, YYNGEE. The CDR3 bases are TGTGCCAGCAGCTCATTGGACAGGGGTGCTGAAGCTTTCTTT. Its translation is CASSSLDRGAEAFF.

The chain carries TRBV24-1 and TRBJ1-4; D perhaps matches TRBD1 (6 bases). The CDR3 totals 16 residues. The germline V and J ends were trimmed by 4 bases and 8 bases, with 19 bases remaining between them. Germline V gives CDR1 KGHDR, CDR2 SFDVKD. The chain's CDR3 is CATSEKTTGREEKLFF. The CDR3 DNA follows: TGTGCCACCAGTGAGAAAACGACAGGAAGAGAAGAAAAACTGTTTTTT.

The chain carries TRBV18 and TRBJ2-1; tentatively, D is TRBD2 (6 bases). This CDR3 has 12 residues. In germline, CDR1 is KGHSH, CDR2 LQKENI. Trimming removed 4 bases from V and 10 bases from J, with 11 bases in between. In nucleotides, the CDR3 is TGTGCCAGCTCACTACTAGCCTTCGAGCAGTTCTTC. Amino acids: CASSLLAFEQFF.

The chain has TRBV7-2 and TRBJ1-5, with D perhaps TRBD1 (6 bases). The germline V and J ends were trimmed by 5 bases and 3 bases, with 11 bases remaining between them. Germline V gene lookup returns CDR1 SGHTA and CDR2 FQGNSA. This CDR3 contains 14 residues. Here the CDR3 reads CASSPDSFNQPQHF. CDR3 DNA: TGTGCCAGCAGCCCGGACAGCTTCAATCAGCCCCAGCATTTT.

The chain has TRBV6-1 and TRBJ2-7, with no clear D. V shed 6 bases and J shed 3 bases, with 27 bases lying between them. The V gene's germline CDR1 is MNHNS and CDR2 SASEGT. The CDR3 runs to 18 residues. For the CDR3, the DNA is TGTGCCAGCAGAGAACTGGTAATGCGCGCAGGATTTAACTACGAGCAGTACTTC. Its protein product is CASRELVMRAGFNYEQYF.